These 10 T cell receptor beta chains were sequenced from one sample in a study of shared clonotypes between healthy human individuals. The protocol was immunoSEQ multiplex PCR, while the TCRdb copy is restricted to in-frame clones and leaves out a portion. The table records some 2.1 million clones, 93% of them present only once. Selected positively for CCR7 and CD45RO-negative, naive CD8 cells excluded terminally differentiated effector memory CD45RA+ cells. Material for sequencing was naive CD8+ T cells from PBMCs. These receptors all stem from a man between 18 and 35 years old in good health. Some clones in this sample may be carry-over from other donors' samples.

The chain links TRBV10-1 to TRBJ2-3; 10 bases align to TRBD2. CDR1 and CDR2 from the germline V gene are WNHNN and SYGVQD (reference sequence). This CDR3 comprises 14 residues. Germline trimming cut 7 bases from V and 1 base from J; bases unmatched to any gene: 2. CDR3 residues: CASTLAGGTDTQYF. CDR3 coding DNA: TGCGCCAGCACCCTAGCGGGAGGCACAGATACGCAGTATTTT.

The V gene is TRBV11-3, the J gene TRBJ2-2, with TRBD1 identical over 8 bases. CDR3 size: 18 residues. CDR1 SGHNT and CDR2 YENEEA come from the germline V gene. Trimming took 2 bases from V and 3 from J; bases not matched to a gene: 11. DNA for the CDR3: TGTGCCAGCAGCTTATGGCCGACAGGGGCAGTGGACACCGGGGAGCTGTTTTTT. Translation gives CASSLWPTGAVDTGELFF. Full variable domain (missing parts from reference TRBV11-3 and TRBJ2-2): EAGVVQSPRYKIIEKKQPVAFWCNPISGHNTLYWYLQNLGQGPELLIRYENEEAVDDSQLPKDRFSAERLKGVDSTLKIQPAELGDSAVYLCASSLWPTGAVDTGELFFGEGSRLTVL.

The J gene is TRBJ1-2, the V gene TRBV7-9; D unclear. With 5 bases removed from V and 5 bases from J, the gap between germline ends came to 18 bases. The CDR3 is 15 amino acids. Germline CDR1 reads SEHNR; CDR2 reads FQNEAQ (reference sequence). CDR3 loop: CASSHSETEYYGYTF. CDR3 in DNA: TGTGCCAGCAGCCATTCGGAAACGGAGTATTATGGCTACACCTTC.

A note on this clone: The same CDR3 also results from other DNA sequences found in this sample. CDR3 residues: CASSLLGTSGSTDTQYF. In DNA, the CDR3 is TGTGCCAGCAGTTTATTAGGGACTAGCGGATCCACAGATACGCAGTATTTT. V and J are TRBV27 and TRBJ2-3; TRBD2 matches 11 bases. Germline V gene sequence: CDR1 MNHEY, CDR2 SMNVEV (reference sequence). The V gene end was trimmed by 1 base and the J gene end by 2 bases; junction bases not matched to a gene: 5. This CDR3 is built from 17 residues.

CDR3 bases: TGTGCCAGCAGTTTAATAACAGGAGCAGAGACCCAGTACTTC. The encoded protein is CASSLITGAETQYF. The chain is built from TRBV27 and TRBJ2-5; D possibly corresponds to TRBD1 (5 bases). Trimming stripped 2 bases from V and 4 bases from J, with 11 bases between. CDR1 and CDR2 from the germline V gene are MNHEY and SMNVEV (reference sequence). The CDR3 is 14 amino acids.

This sequence joins TRBV4-1 and TRBJ1-1, with a tentative D call TRBD1 (5 bases). The germline V gene has CDR1 MGHRA and CDR2 YSYEKL. The CDR3 is 15 residues long. V was pared by 1 base and J by 5 bases, with 14 bases between. The CDR3: CASSQGREGETEAFF. Written as DNA, the CDR3 is TGCGCCAGCAGCCAAGGGCGGGAAGGGGAAACTGAAGCTTTCTTT.

The chain is built from TRBV14 and TRBJ1-2; D uncertain. Germline V lookup: CDR1 SGHDN, CDR2 FVKESK. V lost 0 bases to trimming and J lost 2 bases, with 10 bases between them. The CDR3 spans 15 residues. CDR3 residues: CASSQERGGNYGYTF. CDR3 sequence (DNA): TGTGCCAGCAGCCAAGAACGCGGCGGAAACTATGGCTACACCTTC.

This chain joins TRBV30 and TRBJ1-2; D is perhaps TRBD1 (5 bases). V lost 7 bases to trimming and J lost 2 bases, with 14 bases between them. This CDR3 region has 13 residues. Germline V lookup: CDR1 GTSNPN, CDR2 SVGIG (reference sequence). The CDR3 nucleotides read TGTGCCTCCCCGGGACCGTACAACTATGGCTACACCTTC. It codes for CASPGPYNYGYTF. The variable domain in full, completed from reference TRBV30 and TRBJ1-2, reads SQTIHQWPATLVQPVGSPLSLECTVEGTSNPNLYWYRQAAGRGLQLLFYSVGIGQISSEVPQNLSASRPQDRQFILSSKKLLLSDSGFYLCASPGPYNYGYTFGSGTRLTVV.

Worth noting for this clone: Distinct nucleotide sequences in the sample also encode this CDR3. This chain links TRBV19 with TRBJ2-7; either TRBD1 or TRBD2 may fit D (5 bases each). CDR1 is LNHDA, CDR2 SQIVND, per germline (reference sequence). With 6 bases removed from V and 3 bases from J, the gap between germline ends came to 12 bases. The CDR3 runs to 13 residues. In DNA, the CDR3 is TGTGCCAGTAGAGAATCAGGGAGCTACGAGCAGTACTTC. It yields the protein CASRESGSYEQYF.

This clone was observed a single time. The rearrangement uses TRBV7-9 and TRBJ2-3, with a weak D call TRBD1 (5 bases). The CDR3 consists of 12 residues. V lost 4 bases and J lost 7, with 9 bases in between. Germline values: CDR1 SEHNR, CDR2 FQNEAQ (reference sequence). CDR3 DNA: TGTGCCAGCAGCTACCCAGGGAATACGCAGTATTTT. Protein sequence: CASSYPGNTQYF. Filled out from reference TRBV7-9 and TRBJ2-3, the complete variable domain reads DTGVSQNPRHKITKRGQNVTFRCDPISEHNRLYWYRQTLGQGPEFLTYFQNEAQLEKSRLLSDRFSAERPKGSFSTLEIQRTEQGDSAMYLCASSYPGNTQYFGPGTRLTVL.